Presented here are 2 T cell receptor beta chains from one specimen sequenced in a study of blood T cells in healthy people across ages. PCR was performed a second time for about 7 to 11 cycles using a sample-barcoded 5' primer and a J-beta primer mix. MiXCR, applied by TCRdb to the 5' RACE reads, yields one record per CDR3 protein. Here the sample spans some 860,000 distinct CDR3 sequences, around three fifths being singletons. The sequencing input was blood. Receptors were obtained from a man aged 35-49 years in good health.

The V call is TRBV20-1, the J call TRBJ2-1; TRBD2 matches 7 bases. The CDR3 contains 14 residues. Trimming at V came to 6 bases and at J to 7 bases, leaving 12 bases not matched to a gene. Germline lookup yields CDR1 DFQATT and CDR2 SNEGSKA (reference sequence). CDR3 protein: CSAETTGGVNEQFF. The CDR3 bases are TGCAGTGCCGAAACCACTGGGGGGGTGAATGAGCAGTTCTTC.

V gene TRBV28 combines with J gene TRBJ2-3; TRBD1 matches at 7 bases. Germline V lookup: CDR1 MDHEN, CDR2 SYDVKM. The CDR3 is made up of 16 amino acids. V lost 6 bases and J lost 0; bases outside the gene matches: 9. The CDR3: CASRPTRGLSTDTQYF. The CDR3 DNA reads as TGTGCCAGCAGGCCCACGAGGGGGCTTAGCACAGATACGCAGTATTTT.